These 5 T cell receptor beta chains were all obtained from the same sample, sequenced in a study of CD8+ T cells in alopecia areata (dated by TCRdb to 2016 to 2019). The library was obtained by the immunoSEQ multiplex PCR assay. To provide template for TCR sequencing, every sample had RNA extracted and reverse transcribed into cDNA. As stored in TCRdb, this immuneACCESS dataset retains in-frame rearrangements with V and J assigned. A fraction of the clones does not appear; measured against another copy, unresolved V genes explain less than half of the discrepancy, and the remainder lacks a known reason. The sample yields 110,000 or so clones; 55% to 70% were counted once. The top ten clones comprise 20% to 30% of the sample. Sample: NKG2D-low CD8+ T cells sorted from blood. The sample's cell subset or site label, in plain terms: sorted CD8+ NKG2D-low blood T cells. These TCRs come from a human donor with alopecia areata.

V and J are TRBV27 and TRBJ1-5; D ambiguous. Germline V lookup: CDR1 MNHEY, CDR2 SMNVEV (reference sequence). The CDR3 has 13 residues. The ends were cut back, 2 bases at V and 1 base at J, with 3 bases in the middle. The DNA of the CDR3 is TGTGCCAGCAGTTTAATGAGCAATCAGCCCCAGCATTTT. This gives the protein CASSLMSNQPQHF.

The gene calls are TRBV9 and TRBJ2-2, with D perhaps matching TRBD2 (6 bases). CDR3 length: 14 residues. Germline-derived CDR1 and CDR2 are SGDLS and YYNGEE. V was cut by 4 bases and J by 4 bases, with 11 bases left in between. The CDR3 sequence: CASSPGVGTGELFF. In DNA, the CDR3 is TGTGCCAGCAGCCCGGGAGTAGGCACCGGGGAGCTGTTTTTT.

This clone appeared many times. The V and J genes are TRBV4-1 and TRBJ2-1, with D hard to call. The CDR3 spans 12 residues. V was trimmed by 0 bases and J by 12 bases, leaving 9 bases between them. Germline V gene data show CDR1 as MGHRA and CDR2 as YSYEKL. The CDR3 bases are TGCGCCAGCAGCCAAGATAGGGCCATGCAGTTCTTC. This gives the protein CASSQDRAMQFF.

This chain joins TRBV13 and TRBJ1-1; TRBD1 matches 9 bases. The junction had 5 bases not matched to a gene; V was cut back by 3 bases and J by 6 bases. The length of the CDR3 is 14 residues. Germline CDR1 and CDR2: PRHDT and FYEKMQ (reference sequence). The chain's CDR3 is CASSFSTGGSEAFF. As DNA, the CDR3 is TGTGCCAGCAGCTTTTCAACAGGGGGCTCTGAAGCTTTCTTT.

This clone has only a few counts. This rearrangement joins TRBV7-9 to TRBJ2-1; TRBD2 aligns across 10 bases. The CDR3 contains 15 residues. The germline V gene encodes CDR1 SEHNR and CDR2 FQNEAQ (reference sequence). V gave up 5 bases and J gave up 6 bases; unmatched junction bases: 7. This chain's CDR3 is CASSVLAGAPNEQFF. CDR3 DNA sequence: TGTGCCAGCAGCGTCCTAGCGGGAGCCCCCAATGAGCAGTTCTTC.